This TCR beta chain originates from a study of blood T cell repertoires in COVID-19. Study summary: The origin of the acute and convalescent COVID-19 samples was the United States, Italy and Spain. The cDNA or gDNA used as material had been derived from T cells, B-cell-depleted T cells, or PBMCs.

Per the study methods: Counts of nucleated cells, estimated from reference gene primer amplification, were obtained. The data were produced by immunoSEQ multiplex PCR, yet TCRdb's version contains in-frame clones alone and is incomplete. V, J and clone size derive from that table, while D and trimming were established from the DNA sequence. Of 81,000 or so clones listed, around 81% were seen once; the top ten hold about 11%. CDR3 size: 15 residues. CDR1 is SGHVS, CDR2 FQNEAQ, per germline. V lost 1 base and J lost 5; bases outside the gene matches: 2. What was sequenced was peripheral blood. The chain has TRBV7-8 and TRBJ2-3; TRBD1 agrees at 11 bases. The clonotype was recovered from a woman in her seventies with active or convalescent COVID-19. The CDR3 here is CASSLGTGGIDTQYF. The DNA for the CDR3 is TGTGCCAGCAGCTTAGGGACAGGGGGCATAGATACGCAGTATTTT. Full variable domain (outside the CDR3, taken from reference TRBV7-8 and TRBJ2-3): GAGVSQSPRYKVAKRGQDVALRCDPISGHVSLFWYQQALGQGPEFLTYFQNEAQLDKSGLPSDRFFAERPEGSVSTLKIQRTQQEDSAVYLCASSLGTGGIDTQYFGPGTRLTVL.